The rows below give T cell receptor beta chains drawn from one sample of a study of blood T cell repertoires in COVID-19. Data came from immunoSEQ multiplex PCR; TCRdb stores just in-frame clones and leaves some out. The sample lists around 470,000 clones, less than 95% seen once, with about 0.6% in the top ten. Source material: PBMCs or T cells enriched from blood (not recorded which). These TCRs come from a young man who had recovered from COVID-19. The CDR3 runs from the conserved cysteine through the conserved F or W. D genes are given only for firm matches. Clone size is shown for a subset of rows, as once, few, many or a class of expanded clone.

d_call j_call clone_size v_call cdr3_aa cdr3_nt
TRBD1 TRBJ1-5 . TRBV9 CASSATGASNQPQHF TGTGCCAGCAGCGCGACAGGGGCTAGCAATCAGCCCCAGCATTTT
. TRBJ1-2 . TRBV7-3 CARTVNYGYTF TGTGCCAGGACAGTTAACTATGGCTACACCTTC
. TRBJ1-1 . TRBV7-9 CASSPVLKTYTEAFF TGTGCCAGCAGCCCCGTTCTTAAGACATACACTGAAGCTTTCTTT
TRBD1 TRBJ1-2 once TRBV30 CAWSEGQAGYTF TGTGCCTGGAGTGAGGGACAGGCCGGCTACACCTTC
TRBD1 TRBJ1-2 . TRBV4-1 CASSRDRATNYGYTF TGCGCCAGCAGTCGAGACAGGGCCACTAACTATGGCTACACCTTC
. TRBJ2-3 . TRBV5-1 CASSLEKKQGVTDTQYF TGCGCCAGCAGCTTGGAAAAGAAACAGGGAGTCACAGATACGCAGTATTTT
TRBD1 TRBJ1-6 . TRBV27 CASSFVTGGSPLHF TGTGCCAGCAGTTTTGTTACAGGGGGTTCACCCCTCCACTTT
TRBD2 TRBJ2-7 . TRBV24-1 CATSDSLAGGRSEQYF TGTGCCACCAGTGATTCCCTAGCGGGAGGGCGCAGTGAGCAGTACTTC
TRBD1 TRBJ1-4 . TRBV16 CASSQYFLAGGPNEKLFF TGTGCCAGCAGCCAATACTTTCTGGCAGGGGGACCTAATGAAAAACTGTTTTTT
TRBD1 TRBJ2-1 . TRBV6-5 CASTRDRSSNEQFF TGTGCCAGCACCCGGGACAGGTCTTCCAATGAGCAGTTCTTC
. TRBJ1-1 . TRBV6-1 CASSELRGGTEAFF TGTGCCAGCAGTGAATTGAGAGGGGGCACTGAAGCTTTCTTT
TRBD1 TRBJ2-5 . TRBV30 CAGTGTGGETQYF TGTGCCGGCACCGGGACAGGGGGAGAGACCCAGTACTTC
TRBD1 TRBJ2-3 . TRBV19 CASSVLNRGPTDTQYF TGTGCCAGTAGTGTTCTAAACAGGGGCCCCACAGATACGCAGTATTTT
TRBD1 TRBJ1-2 . TRBV24-1 CATSDAGGGYTF TGTGCCACCAGTGACGCAGGGGGCGGCTACACCTTC
. TRBJ1-4 . TRBV24-1 CATSDFGEKLFF TGTGCCACCAGTGATTTCGGTGAAAAACTGTTTTTT
. TRBJ1-3 . TRBV30 CAWSEEGLPGNTIYF TGTGCCTGGAGTGAGGAGGGCCTCCCTGGAAACACCATATATTTT
. TRBJ1-1 . TRBV11-3 CASSSFLGTEAFF TGTGCCAGCAGTTCCTTCCTCGGCACTGAAGCTTTCTTT
TRBD1 TRBJ2-7 . TRBV9 CASSETGGPTYEQYF TGTGCCAGCAGCGAGACAGGGGGACCCACCTACGAGCAGTACTTC
TRBD1 TRBJ2-7 . TRBV3-1/TRBV3-2 CASSPRQGNWEDEQYF TGTGCCAGCAGCCCTCGACAGGGGAATTGGGAAGACGAGCAGTACTTC